The present entry profiles one TCR beta chain with its context. What it binds is not known. This entry is derived from a study of vaccination and CD4 T cells after COVID-19. At the level of the study: Overlapping peptides of the spike proteins of SARS-CoV-2, HCoV-NL63, HCoV-OC43 and HCoV-229E were used for cell stimulation.

CDR1 DFQATT and CDR2 SNEGSKA come from the germline V gene (reference sequence). V lost 3 bases to trimming and J lost 8 bases, with 16 bases between them. The CDR3 has 13 residues. Study-level results: The authors identified 304 of 307 vaccine-specific clones in convalescent patients as spike mono-reactive.

With the Oncomine TCR Beta short-read assay, DNA from cultured CD4+ T cells was sequenced. Cultured CD4+ T cells were the source of extracted genomic DNA. TCRdb ran MiXCR on the PCR reads and lists one entry per CDR3 protein. The sample has about 18,000 distinct CDR3 sequences, 40% to 65% seen once. This sample's treatment: approximately 9-day PBMC culture with coronavirus spike peptide pools or control peptides (ViraFEST assay). With fresh IL-2 medium, half the medium was replaced on days 3 and 7. This sequence was found in a human donor who had recovered from COVID-19. Sequenced here: CD4+ T cells from blood, cultured in vitro, sampled before SARS-CoV-2 vaccination. V and J are TRBV20-1 and TRBJ1-1; D gene ambiguous. CDR3 region: CSARFDGPGEAFF. DNA for the CDR3: TGCAGTGCTAGGTTCGACGGGCCGGGGGAAGCTTTCTTT.